The rows below give T cell receptor beta chains drawn from one sample of a study of blood T cell repertoires in COVID-19. Some clones are missing from TCRdb's copy, which holds only in-frame ones; the method was immunoSEQ multiplex PCR. The sample lists fewer than 350,000 clones, approximately 87% seen once, with about 12% in the top ten. The sample was peripheral blood. The receptors were gathered from a woman aged 25 to 39 with COVID-19, enrolled during active disease. Each CDR3 is given with its conserved first and last residue.

TRBV3-1/TRBV3-2,13,CASSWTGYEKLFF
TRBV5-1,14,CASSLEGGITEAFF
TRBV30,11,CAWTFYNEQFF
TRBV4-2,17,CASSQGGNSGGAGELFF
TRBV12-3/TRBV12-4,13,CASTLSGDYGYTF
TRBV5-1,15,CASSLSGLTSETQYF
TRBV28,12,CASFSKFSPLHF
TRBV28,15,CATSRQAGYNQPQHF
TRBV6-5,11,CASSRLGEQFF
TRBV6-5,14,CASSWTGVGVGQFF
TRBV5-1,14,CASSVSPGALEAFF
TRBV9,14,CASSILVLNTEAFF
TRBV27,15,CASSLVFPPSTEAFF
TRBV30,13,CARRQGAQIGYTF
TRBV27,14,CASSLGGGVTEAFF
TRBV4-1,15,CASSRTSGSRNEQFF
TRBV28,17,CASRSPDRRDSNTEAFF